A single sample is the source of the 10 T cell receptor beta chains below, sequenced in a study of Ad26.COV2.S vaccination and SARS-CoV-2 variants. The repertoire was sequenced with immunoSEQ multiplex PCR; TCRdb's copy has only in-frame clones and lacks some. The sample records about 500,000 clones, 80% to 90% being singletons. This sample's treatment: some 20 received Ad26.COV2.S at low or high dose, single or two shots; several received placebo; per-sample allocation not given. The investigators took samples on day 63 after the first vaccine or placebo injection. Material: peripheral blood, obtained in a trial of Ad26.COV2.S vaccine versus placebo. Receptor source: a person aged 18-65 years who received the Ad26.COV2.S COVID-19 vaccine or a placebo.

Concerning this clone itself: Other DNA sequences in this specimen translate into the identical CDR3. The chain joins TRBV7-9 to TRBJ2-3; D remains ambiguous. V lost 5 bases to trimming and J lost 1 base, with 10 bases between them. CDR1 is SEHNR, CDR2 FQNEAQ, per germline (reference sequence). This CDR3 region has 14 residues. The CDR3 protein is CASSRTGGTDTQYF. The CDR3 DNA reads TGTGCCAGCAGCCGGACGGGCGGCACAGATACGCAGTATTTT. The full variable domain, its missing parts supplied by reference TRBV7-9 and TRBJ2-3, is DTGVSQNPRHKITKRGQNVTFRCDPISEHNRLYWYRQTLGQGPEFLTYFQNEAQLEKSRLLSDRFSAERPKGSFSTLEIQRTEQGDSAMYLCASSRTGGTDTQYFGPGTRLTVL.

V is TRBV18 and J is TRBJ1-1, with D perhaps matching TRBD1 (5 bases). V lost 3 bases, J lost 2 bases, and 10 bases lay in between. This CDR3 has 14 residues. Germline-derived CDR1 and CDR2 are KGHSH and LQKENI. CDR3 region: CASSPTTANTEAFF. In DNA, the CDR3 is TGTGCCAGCTCACCCACGACAGCCAACACTGAAGCTTTCTTT.

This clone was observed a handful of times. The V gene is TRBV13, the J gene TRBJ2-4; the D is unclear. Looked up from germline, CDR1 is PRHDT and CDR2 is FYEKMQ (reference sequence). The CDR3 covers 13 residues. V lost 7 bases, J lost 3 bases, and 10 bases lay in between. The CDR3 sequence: CASIMRGKNIQYF. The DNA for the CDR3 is TGTGCCAGCATTATGCGAGGCAAAAACATTCAGTACTTC.

CDR3: CASSFPGGNYGYTF. In DNA form, the CDR3 reads TGTGCCAGCAGCTTCCCCGGGGGGAACTATGGCTACACCTTC. The chain employs TRBV5-4 and TRBJ1-2; maybe TRBD1 (5 bases). In germline, CDR1 is SGHNT, CDR2 YYREEE (reference sequence). The CDR3 totals 14 residues. V was shortened by 2 bases and J by 2 bases, with 10 bases between the two germline ends.

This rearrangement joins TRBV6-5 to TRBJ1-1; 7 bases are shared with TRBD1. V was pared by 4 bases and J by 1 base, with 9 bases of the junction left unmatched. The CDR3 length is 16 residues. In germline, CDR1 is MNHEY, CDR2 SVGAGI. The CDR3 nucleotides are TGTGCCAGCAGTTGGGACAGATCGGGGCGGAACACTGAAGCTTTCTTT. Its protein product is CASSWDRSGRNTEAFF.

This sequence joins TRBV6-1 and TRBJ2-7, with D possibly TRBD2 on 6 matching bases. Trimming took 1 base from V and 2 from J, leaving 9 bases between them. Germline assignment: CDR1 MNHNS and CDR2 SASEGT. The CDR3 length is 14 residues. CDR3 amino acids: CASSEVGGAYEQYF. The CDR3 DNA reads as TGTGCCAGCAGTGAAGTCGGAGGGGCCTACGAGCAGTACTTC.

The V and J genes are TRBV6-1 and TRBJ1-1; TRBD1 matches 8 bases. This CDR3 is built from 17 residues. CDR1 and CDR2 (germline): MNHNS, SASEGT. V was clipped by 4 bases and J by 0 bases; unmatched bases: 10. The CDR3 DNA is TGTGCCAGCAGTGGCAAAGGGACAGGAGACATGAACACTGAAGCTTTCTTT. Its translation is CASSGKGTGDMNTEAFF.

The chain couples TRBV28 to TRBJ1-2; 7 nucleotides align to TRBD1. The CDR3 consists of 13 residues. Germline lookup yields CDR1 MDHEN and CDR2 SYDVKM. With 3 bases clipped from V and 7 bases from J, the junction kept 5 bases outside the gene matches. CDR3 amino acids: CASSFQGVVGYTF. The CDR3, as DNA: TGTGCCAGCAGTTTTCAGGGGGTGGTTGGCTACACCTTC.

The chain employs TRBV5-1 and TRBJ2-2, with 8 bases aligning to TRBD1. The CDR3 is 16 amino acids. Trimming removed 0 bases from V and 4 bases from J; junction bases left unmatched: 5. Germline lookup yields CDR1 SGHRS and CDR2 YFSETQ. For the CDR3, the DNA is TGCGCCAGCAGCTTGGCAGGGGGCGCGGGCACCGGGGAGCTGTTTTTT. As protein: CASSLAGGAGTGELFF.

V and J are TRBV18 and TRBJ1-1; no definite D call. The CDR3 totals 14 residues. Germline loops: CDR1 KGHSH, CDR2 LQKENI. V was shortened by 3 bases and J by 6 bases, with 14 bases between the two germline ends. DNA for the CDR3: TGTGCCAGCTCACCTGGAGGGAGTCTCGCTGAAGCTTTCTTT. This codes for CASSPGGSLAEAFF.